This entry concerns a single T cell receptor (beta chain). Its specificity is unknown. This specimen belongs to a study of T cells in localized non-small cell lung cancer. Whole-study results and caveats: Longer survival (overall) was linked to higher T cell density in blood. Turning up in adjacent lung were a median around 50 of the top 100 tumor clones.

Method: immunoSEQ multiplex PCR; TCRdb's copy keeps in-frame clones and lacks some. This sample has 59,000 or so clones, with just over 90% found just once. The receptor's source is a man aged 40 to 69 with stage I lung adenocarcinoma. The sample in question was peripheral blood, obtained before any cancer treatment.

CDR3 sequence reads: CASSLSGEEGYTF. In nucleotides, the CDR3 is TGTGCCAGCTCACTCTCAGGGGAGGAGGGCTACACCTTC. The chain employs TRBV18 and TRBJ1-2; D is possibly TRBD1 (6 bases). Trimming stripped 4 bases from V and 8 bases from J, with 14 bases between. The CDR3 contains 13 residues. In germline, CDR1 is KGHSH, CDR2 LQKENI.